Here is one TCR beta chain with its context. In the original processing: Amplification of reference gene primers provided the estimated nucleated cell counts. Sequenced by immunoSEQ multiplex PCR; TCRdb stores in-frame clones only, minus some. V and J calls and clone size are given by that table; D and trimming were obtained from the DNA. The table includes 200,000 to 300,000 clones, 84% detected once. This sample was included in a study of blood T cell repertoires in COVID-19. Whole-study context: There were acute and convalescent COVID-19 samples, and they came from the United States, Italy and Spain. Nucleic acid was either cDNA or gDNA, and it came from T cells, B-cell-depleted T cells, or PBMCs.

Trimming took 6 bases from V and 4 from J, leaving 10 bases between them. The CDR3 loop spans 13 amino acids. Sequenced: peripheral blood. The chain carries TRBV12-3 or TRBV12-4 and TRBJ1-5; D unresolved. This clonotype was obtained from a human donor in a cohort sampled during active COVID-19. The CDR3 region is CASSGGFNQPQHF. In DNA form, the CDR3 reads TGTGCCAGCAGCGGCGGGTTTAATCAGCCCCAGCATTTT.